A single sample is the source of the 19 T cell receptor beta chains below, sequenced in a study of neurological immune-mediated disorders. TCRdb called the 5' RACE reads again in MiXCR, with one record for every CDR3 protein. The sample holds about 80,000 distinct CDR3 sequences, about 9.7% seen once. The sample consisted of PBMCs. Receptors originate from a man over 45 in good health.

This clonotype came up many times. The chain carries TRBV6-2 or TRBV6-3 and TRBJ2-5; D is ambiguous. Trimming removed 2 bases from V and 5 bases from J, with 6 bases in between. The CDR3 spans 12 residues. Germline loops: CDR1 MNHEY, CDR2 SVGEGT. This CDR3 is CASSYEVETQYF. The CDR3 coding sequence is TGTGCCAGCAGTTACGAAGTGGAGACCCAGTACTTC.

V is TRBV4-3 and J is TRBJ1-5; no reliable D call. Trimming removed 5 bases at V and 0 bases at J, with 11 bases between. Germline V CDR1 and CDR2: LGHNA, YSLEER. The CDR3 loop spans 15 amino acids. CDR3 bases: TGCGCCAGCAGCTTGAACAGTTATAGCAATCAGCCCCAGCATTTT. Translating it yields CASSLNSYSNQPQHF.

In this sample, this clonotype turned up many times. The genes are TRBV20-1 and TRBJ2-7, with D possibly TRBD2 on 7 matching bases. Germline V lookup: CDR1 DFQATT, CDR2 SNEGSKA (reference sequence). Trimming shortened V by 6 bases and J by 2 bases, and 14 bases separated the two germline ends. The CDR3 has 13 residues. The CDR3 is CSAGGQKTYEQYF. Here the CDR3 DNA reads TGCAGTGCCGGGGGGCAGAAGACCTACGAGCAGTACTTC.

There are many counts of this clonotype. The genes are TRBV7-9 and TRBJ1-1; no clear D. Trimming stripped 4 bases from V and 1 base from J, with 10 bases between. The length of the CDR3 is 14 residues. Germline-derived CDR1 and CDR2 are SEHNR and FQNEAQ (reference sequence). Written as DNA, the CDR3 is TGTGCCAGCAGCTCTGGTCGAGAGAACACTGAAGCTTTCTTT. Translating it yields CASSSGRENTEAFF.

This clonotype was seen at least ten times. J is TRBJ2-7 and V is TRBV18; D perhaps matches TRBD1 (5 bases). The CDR3 totals 14 residues. V lost 8 bases and J 3 bases, leaving 17 bases between the germline ends. Germline CDR1 reads KGHSH; CDR2 reads LQKENI. The CDR3 protein is CASTKDRLNYEQYF. CDR3 nucleotide sequence: TGTGCCAGCACAAAAGACAGATTAAACTACGAGCAGTACTTC. Looking up the rest from reference TRBV18 and TRBJ2-7 gives the full variable domain: NAGVMQNPRHLVRRRGQEARLRCSPMKGHSHVYWYRQLPEEGLKFMVYLQKENIIDESGMPKERFSAEFPKEGPSILRIQQVVRGDSAAYFCASTKDRLNYEQYFGPGTRLTVT.

The sample holds many counts of this clonotype. The junction departs from the called germline gene at one end, perhaps through a read error. The chain employs TRBV7-9 and TRBJ1-2; 7 bases agree with TRBD1. Per germline, CDR1 SEHNR and CDR2 FQNEAQ (reference sequence). This CDR3 has 14 amino acids. The CDR3 DNA reads TGTGCCTGCAGCGCACAGGGGACAATCTATGGCTACACCTTC. It yields the protein CACSAQGTIYGYTF.

Remarks on this clonotype: Because it lacks the conserved phenylalanine or tryptophan at the end, this CDR3 is likely a read error. The chain joins TRBV5-1 to TRBJ2-2; 10 bases align to TRBD2. The CDR3 has 14 amino acids. Trimming took 4 bases from V and 7 from J; bases not matched to a gene: 4. Germline loops: CDR1 SGHRS, CDR2 YFSETQ. CDR3: CASSSGGAGGELFS. The CDR3 DNA sequence: TGCGCCAGCAGCAGCGGGGGGGCCGGCGGGGAGCTGTTTTCT.

In this sample, this clonotype turned up many times. The chain is built from TRBV6-5 and TRBJ2-1; no reliable D call. Trimming took off 6 bases at V and 1 base at J, with 7 bases between the two ends. The CDR3 covers 13 residues. Per the germline V gene, CDR1 is MNHEY and CDR2 is SVGAGI. DNA of the CDR3: TGTGCCAGCAGAGAATCATCCTACAATGAGCAGTTCTTC. Translating gives CASRESSYNEQFF.

In this sample, this clonotype turned up many times. The chain links TRBV15 to TRBJ1-1; D may be TRBD1 (5 bases). Germline CDR1 is LNHNV and CDR2 is YYDKDF (reference sequence). The V end lost 8 bases, the J end lost 1 base, and 14 bases lay between the germline ends. This CDR3 is 14 amino acids long. The CDR3 DNA reads TGTGCCACCTGGGGCAGGACGGAGAACACTGAAGCTTTCTTT. Translated: CATWGRTENTEAFF.

The sample holds many counts of this clonotype. The chain joins TRBV20-1 to TRBJ1-1, with 9 bases that match TRBD1. The CDR3 is 15 residues long. Per germline, CDR1 DFQATT and CDR2 SNEGSKA (reference sequence). The trim removed 0 bases at V and 5 bases at J, leaving 7 bases unmatched. The CDR3 DNA reads as TGCAGTGCTAGAGATCCAGACAGGGGGAGGACTGAAGCTTTCTTT. Encoded protein: CSARDPDRGRTEAFF.

This clonotype showed up many times. This rearrangement joins TRBV6-5 to TRBJ2-7; tentative D call: TRBD2 (6 bases). Germline V gene lookup returns CDR1 MNHEY and CDR2 SVGAGI. This CDR3 region has 14 residues. The V gene lost 6 bases and the J gene lost 6 bases, with 18 bases spanning the gap. CDR3 in amino acids: CASSRGGPRSEQYF. The CDR3 bases are TGTGCCAGCAGCCGAGGAGGGCCCAGGTCCGAGCAGTACTTC.

This clonotype has at least ten counts. This sequence joins TRBV28 and TRBJ2-5; D remains unclear. The germline V gene has CDR1 MDHEN and CDR2 SYDVKM. The CDR3 extends over 15 amino acids. Deletions cut 4 bases from V and 3 bases from J, with 15 bases between. The CDR3 protein is CASSSPWSRKETQYF. DNA of the CDR3: TGTGCCAGCAGTTCTCCGTGGTCGAGGAAAGAGACCCAGTACTTC.

This clonotype was detected ten times or more. The chain combines TRBV12-3 or TRBV12-4 with TRBJ2-2; 9 bases map to TRBD1. V dropped 5 bases and J dropped 0; count of bases not matched to a gene: 4. The CDR3 has 16 amino acids. The CDR3: CASSLTGGPNTGELFF. The CDR3 nucleotides are TGTGCCAGCAGTCTTACAGGGGGCCCGAACACCGGGGAGCTGTTTTTT.

Note on this clonotype: Being one base from a much bigger clone, this may be a read error. The V call is TRBV4-2, the J call TRBJ1-5; 7 bases are shared with TRBD1. The CDR3 consists of 15 residues. CDR1 is LGHNA and CDR2 is YNFKEQ in the germline V gene. CDR3 sequence (DNA): TGTACCAGCAGCCCCTGGGACAGCCTAAATCAGCCCCAGCATTTT. Its translation is CTSSPWDSLNQPQHF.

This clonotype was detected many times. The genes are TRBV19 and TRBJ2-7, with a possible D match to TRBD2 (5 bases). Trimming removed 2 bases at V and 3 bases at J, with 11 bases between. The V gene's germline CDR1 is LNHDA and CDR2 SQIVND (reference sequence). The CDR3 has 14 amino acids. The CDR3 sequence: CASSITGSIYEQYF. CDR3 coding DNA: TGTGCCAGTAGTATAACGGGGAGCATCTACGAGCAGTACTTC.

The chain couples TRBV7-9 to TRBJ2-2; the D gene could be TRBD1 or TRBD2 (5 bases each). The CDR3 extends over 17 amino acids. The V gene lost 3 bases and the J gene lost 4 bases, with 18 bases spanning the gap. Per germline, CDR1 SEHNR and CDR2 FQNEAQ (reference sequence). Here the CDR3 DNA reads TGTGCCAGCAGCTTTGGGGCGCTGGGACCGGGCACCGGGGAGCTGTTTTTT. It is translated as CASSFGALGPGTGELFF. Looking up the rest from reference TRBV7-9 and TRBJ2-2 gives the full variable domain: DTGVSQNPRHKITKRGQNVTFRCDPISEHNRLYWYRQTLGQGPEFLTYFQNEAQLEKSRLLSDRFSAERPKGSFSTLEIQRTEQGDSAMYLCASSFGALGPGTGELFFGEGSRLTVL.

This clonotype was seen ten or more times. This sequence joins TRBV4-1 and TRBJ2-4; 13 bases fit TRBD2. Unmatched junction bases numbered 9, after V lost 4 bases and J lost 0 bases. The CDR3 extends over 19 amino acids. Germline V gene lookup returns CDR1 MGHRA and CDR2 YSYEKL. CDR3 region: CASSPGLAGTLLAKNIQYF. The CDR3 nucleotides are TGCGCCAGCAGCCCGGGACTAGCGGGGACCCTACTAGCCAAAAACATTCAGTACTTC.

This rearrangement joins TRBV5-8 to TRBJ2-5; no clear D gene. CDR1 SGHTS and CDR2 YDEGEE come from the germline V gene. The V end was cut by 0 bases, the J end by 1 base, with 7 bases between. There are 14 residues in the CDR3. This CDR3 is CASSLAPFQETQYF. CDR3 DNA: TGTGCCAGCAGCTTGGCCCCCTTCCAAGAGACCCAGTACTTC.

The sample holds many counts of this clonotype. The chain carries TRBV7-2 and TRBJ2-5, with TRBD2 matching over 13 bases. The ends lost 4 bases at V and 5 bases at J; junction bases unmatched: 10. The CDR3 covers 17 residues. Germline V gene sequence: CDR1 SGHTA, CDR2 FQGNSA. This CDR3 is CASSSFPGTSGKETQYF. DNA of the CDR3: TGTGCCAGCAGCTCTTTCCCCGGGACTAGCGGGAAGGAGACCCAGTACTTC.